This T cell receptor (beta chain) was profiled in a study of cytomegalovirus exposure and HLA in healthy donors. Germline V lookup: CDR1 MNHEY, CDR2 SMNVEV (reference sequence). The CDR3 consists of 14 residues. V lost 6 bases and J 1 base, leaving 12 bases between the germline ends. Amplification used 60 Vbeta primers and 13 Jbeta primers. This table comes from immunoSEQ multiplex PCR, and its TCRdb copy is limited to in-frame clones, with some not included. The sample contains nearly 110,000 clones, 65% to 85% of which appear only once. The V gene is TRBV27, the J gene TRBJ1-1; D is uncertain. The source of this sequence is a man aged 18 to 35 in good health and CMV-seronegative. Sequencing was carried out using PBMCs. Written as DNA, the CDR3 is TGTGCCAGCAGCCCTTTCCGGGGGAACACTGAAGCTTTCTTT. Protein product: CASSPFRGNTEAFF.